These 24 T cell receptor beta chains were sequenced from one sample in a study. TCRdb processed the 5' RACE reads anew with MiXCR; each CDR3 protein has one entry. The table has 35,000 to 50,000 distinct CDR3 sequences, approximately 28% seen once; the top ten hold 4% to 4.5%. Sequencing was carried out using tumor-infiltrating memory CD4+ T cells sorted from the breast tumor. Specified subset: memory CD4+ T cells, CD4+CD45RO+CD25-. The receptor set was obtained from a female donor with breast cancer.

This clonotype has just a few counts. This rearrangement joins TRBV5-1 to TRBJ1-1, with 7 positions matching TRBD1. The length of the CDR3 is 15 residues. The J segment lost 2 bases and the V segment lost 0 bases, leaving 4 bases of the junction unmatched. The germline V gene has CDR1 SGHRS and CDR2 YFSETQ. DNA for the CDR3: TGCGCCAGCAGCTTGGAGGGGACAGTAAACACTGAAGCTTTCTTT. Amino acid sequence: CASSLEGTVNTEAFF.

This clonotype was recorded a few times. V usage is TRBV9 and J usage is TRBJ2-3; tentative D call: TRBD1 (6 bases). The CDR3 is made up of 16 amino acids. Germline V gene data show CDR1 as SGDLS and CDR2 as YYNGEE. V was shortened by 1 base and J by 3 bases, with 15 bases between the two germline ends. CDR3 sequence (DNA): TGTGCCAGCAGCGTAAGACCGGGACAAGGAACAGATACGCAGTATTTT. Protein: CASSVRPGQGTDTQYF.

This clonotype occurred many times. CDR3 residues: CAISEGPGETQYF. As DNA, the CDR3 is TGTGCCATCAGTGAAGGGCCGGGCGAGACCCAGTACTTC. The chain uses TRBV10-3 and TRBJ2-5; unclear D gene. The V end was cut by 3 bases, the J end by 5 bases, with 10 bases between. This CDR3 is built from 13 residues. Germline V lookup: CDR1 ENHRY, CDR2 SYGVKD.

The chain combines TRBV5-5 with TRBJ2-1; D not resolved. Trimming left V 8 bases short and J 3 bases short, with 6 bases between. There are 11 residues in the CDR3. Germline values: CDR1 SGHKS, CDR2 YYEKEE (reference sequence). In nucleotides, the CDR3 is TGTGCCAGTGCGGTCTACAATGAGCAGTTCTTC. Translation: CASAVYNEQFF.

V and J are TRBV20-1 and TRBJ2-2; possibly TRBD2 for D (6 bases). Germline values: CDR1 DFQATT, CDR2 SNEGSKA (reference sequence). Trimming cost V 1 base and J 4 bases, with 10 bases left between them. The CDR3 extends over 14 amino acids. The CDR3 DNA reads TGCAGTGCTAGAGGTGGGACTCTCACCGGGGAGCTGTTTTTT. This gives the protein CSARGGTLTGELFF.

In this sample, this clonotype turned up many times. This rearrangement joins TRBV4-1 to TRBJ1-5; TRBD1 matches at 9 bases. V dropped 2 bases and J dropped 4; count of bases not matched to a gene: 6. The length of the CDR3 is 16 residues. Per the germline V gene, CDR1 is MGHRA and CDR2 is YSYEKL. CDR3 in amino acids: CASSQSHRGLNQPQHF. CDR3 nucleotides: TGCGCCAGCAGCCAATCTCACAGGGGGCTTAATCAGCCCCAGCATTTT.

This clonotype was counted ten times or more. In DNA form, the CDR3 reads TGCGCCAGCTGCCGCGGGGAATGGGGTGAGACCCAGTACTTC. Protein product: CASCRGEWGETQYF. V and J are TRBV5-1 and TRBJ2-5; possible D gene TRBD2, 6 bases. With 7 bases removed from V and 5 bases from J, the gap between germline ends came to 18 bases. This CDR3 is 14 amino acids long. CDR1 is SGHRS, CDR2 YFSETQ, per germline.

This clonotype has just a few counts. A read error may explain this, as a much larger clone is one base away. Written as DNA, the CDR3 is TGTACCAGCAGTTTGCTAGCGGGAGCCGGGGAGCTGTTTTTT. Translated, it gives CTSSLLAGAGELFF. The V gene is TRBV12-3 or TRBV12-4, the J gene TRBJ2-2; TRBD2 matches at 10 bases. This CDR3 contains 14 residues.

This clonotype was seen once. Sequence at one end of the junction differs from germline and may be a read error. This sequence joins TRBV4-1 and TRBJ2-1, with D unresolved. This CDR3 is 15 amino acids long. Germline CDR1 reads MGHRA; CDR2 reads YSYEKL. The CDR3 region is CASSQGNTDYNERFF. DNA of the CDR3: TGCGCCAGCAGCCAAGGGAATACAGATTACAATGAGCGGTTCTTC.

The rearrangement uses TRBV18 and TRBJ2-7, with a possible D match to TRBD1 (6 bases). V was trimmed by 3 bases and J by 7 bases, leaving 19 bases between them. The CDR3 runs 15 residues. Germline V gene lookup returns CDR1 KGHSH and CDR2 LQKENI. CDR3 DNA: TGTGCCAGCTCACCTTTGTTACAGGGTTCGGGAGAGCAGTACTTC. Amino acids: CASSPLLQGSGEQYF.

Concerning this clonotype itself: A junction boundary mismatches the germline segment, possibly from a read error. The V call is TRBV4-2, the J call TRBJ2-1, with TRBD2 matching over 12 bases. CDR1 and CDR2 from the germline V gene are LGHNA and YNFKEQ. The CDR3 is 17 amino acids. The CDR3 reads CASSQELRILAGGQQFF. The CDR3 region has the DNA TGTGCCAGCAGCCAAGAATTGAGAATACTAGCGGGAGGTCAGCAGTTTTTC.

This clonotype was observed a few times. V usage is TRBV28 and J usage is TRBJ2-5; 7 positions match TRBD2. CDR1 is MDHEN, CDR2 SYDVKM, per germline. The CDR3 runs to 15 residues. J gave up 4 bases and V 4 bases, and 9 bases lay outside the gene matches. The CDR3 coding sequence is TGTGCCAGCAGTTCCGTGGGAGGGGTGGTAGAGACCCAGTACTTC. Its translation is CASSSVGGVVETQYF.

This clonotype was recorded a few times. The genes are TRBV27 and TRBJ2-7; the match to TRBD1 covers 12 bases. The CDR3 covers 16 residues. CDR1 and CDR2 (germline): MNHEY, SMNVEV (reference sequence). V lost 5 bases, J lost 3 bases, and 8 bases stayed unmatched. The CDR3 coding sequence is TGTGCCAGCAGTCCTCCGGGACAGGGGGCCTACTACGAGCAGTACTTC. This gives the protein CASSPPGQGAYYEQYF.

This chain uses TRBV2 with TRBJ2-7, with TRBD1 matching over 7 bases. J was trimmed by 0 bases and V by 8 bases; bases with no gene match: 4. CDR1 and CDR2 from the germline V gene are SNHLY and FYNNEI. The CDR3 extends over 13 amino acids. In nucleotides, the CDR3 is TGTGCCAGCGGGACAGTCTTCTCCTACGAGCAGTACTTC. This codes for CASGTVFSYEQYF.

The chain employs TRBV18 and TRBJ2-7; 7 bases are shared with TRBD2. Unmatched junction bases numbered 8, after V lost 6 bases and J lost 0 bases. The germline V gene has CDR1 KGHSH and CDR2 LQKENI. The CDR3 length is 15 residues. CDR3 nucleotide sequence: TGTGCCAGCTCCCCTGGGGGGGGGAGCTCCTACGAGCAGTACTTC. Its protein product is CASSPGGGSSYEQYF.

This chain links TRBV20-1 with TRBJ2-5, with D uncertain. The V and J ends lost 2 bases and 5 bases respectively, with 9 bases between them. This CDR3 has 12 amino acids. Germline lookup yields CDR1 DFQATT and CDR2 SNEGSKA (reference sequence). CDR3 sequence reads: CSARLGAETQYF. CDR3 sequence (DNA): TGCAGTGCTAGACTAGGCGCGGAGACCCAGTACTTC.

A remark on this clonotype: An end of the junction differs from the germline gene, which may be a read error. The genes are TRBV4-2 and TRBJ2-7; D perhaps matches TRBD1 (5 bases). CDR1 and CDR2 from the germline V gene are LGHNA and YNFKEQ. This CDR3 contains 14 residues. CDR3 coding DNA: TGTGCCAGCAGCCCGGACAAAACCGTCTACGGGCAGTACTTC. This translates into CASSPDKTVYGQYF.

This clonotype was counted ten times or more. The V call is TRBV7-6, the J call TRBJ1-1, with D hard to call. Germline V gene lookup returns CDR1 SGHVS and CDR2 FNYEAQ. V was cut by 2 bases and J by 1 base, with 5 bases left in between. The CDR3 spans 13 residues. CDR3 sequence: CASSLYGNTEAFF. In DNA, the CDR3 is TGTGCCAGCAGCTTATACGGGAACACTGAAGCTTTCTTT.

V usage is TRBV13 and J usage is TRBJ1-2; D is perhaps TRBD1 (6 bases). V shed 3 bases and J shed 7 bases, with 15 bases lying between them. The CDR3 has 14 residues. Germline CDR1 is PRHDT and CDR2 is FYEKMQ (reference sequence). CDR3 residues: CASSFGQLLGGYTF. CDR3 nucleotides: TGTGCCAGCAGCTTCGGACAGCTACTGGGTGGCTACACCTTC.

A note on this clonotype: A read error may be the cause here, since a much bigger clone is one base away. V usage is TRBV20-1 and J usage is TRBJ1-2; D perhaps matches TRBD1 (5 bases). The CDR3 length is 15 residues. CDR1 and CDR2 from the germline V gene are DFQATT and SNEGSKA (reference sequence). Trimming removed 3 bases at V and 5 bases at J, with 19 bases between. The CDR3 region has the DNA TGCAGTGCTAGCCCCCCAAACAAATGGGGGTATGGCTACACCTTC. It translates to CSASPPNKWGYGYTF.

The chain couples TRBV5-1 to TRBJ2-3, with 11 bases matching TRBD1. The V gene's germline CDR1 is SGHRS and CDR2 YFSETQ. The junction had 6 bases not matched to a gene; V was cut back by 3 bases and J by 3 bases. This CDR3 has 16 amino acids. The CDR3, as DNA: TGCGCCAGCAGCTATGGAGGGACAGGGGGGACAGATACGCAGTATTTT. Protein product: CASSYGGTGGTDTQYF.

The chain employs TRBV13 and TRBJ2-1; 7 nucleotides align to TRBD1. The CDR3 runs to 15 residues. Germline-derived CDR1 and CDR2 are PRHDT and FYEKMQ (reference sequence). The V segment lost 6 bases and the J segment 7 bases; nucleotides outside the gene matches: 12. This chain's CDR3 is CASSSDRAATNEQFF. As DNA, the CDR3 is TGTGCCAGCAGTTCCGACAGGGCGGCCACTAATGAGCAGTTCTTC.

This clonotype has only a few counts. This chain uses TRBV6-1 with TRBJ1-6, with D uncertain. Germline lookup yields CDR1 MNHNS and CDR2 SASEGT. This CDR3 has 14 amino acids. V lost 3 bases, J lost 4 bases, and 7 bases lay in between. CDR3 residues: CASSDGIYNSPLHF. In DNA form, the CDR3 reads TGTGCCAGCAGTGACGGTATTTATAATTCACCCCTCCACTTT.

This clonotype was seen only a few times. The V and J genes are TRBV29-1 and TRBJ2-2; a possible D gene is TRBD2 (5 bases). The V end lost 1 base, the J end lost 3 bases, and 9 bases lay between the germline ends. Germline V lookup: CDR1 SQVTM, CDR2 ANQGSEA. The CDR3 length is 14 residues. As DNA, the CDR3 is TGCAGCGTTGAAGGGTCGGGGTACACCGGGGAGCTGTTTTTT. Translation: CSVEGSGYTGELFF.